Listed below are T cell receptor beta chains from one sample, sequenced in a study of T cells in Graves' hyperthyroidism and ophthalmopathy. In TCRdb, the multiplex PCR reads were re-called with MiXCR into one record per CDR3 protein. The sample contains over 45,000 distinct CDR3 sequences, roughly 50% of which appear only once. Sequencing was done on a sample of blood. The receptors stem from a woman between 50 and 59 years old with Graves' ophthalmopathy. CDR3s leave out the opening cysteine and the closing phenylalanine or tryptophan. Each record gives: J gene, V gene, CDR3 length, D gene, CDR3 protein. D genes are given only for firm matches.

j_gene: TRBJ2-3
v_gene: TRBV4-3
len: 12
d_gene: TRBD1
CDR3aa: ASSRTGRTDTQY

j_gene: TRBJ2-3
v_gene: TRBV29-1
len: 12
d_gene: .
CDR3aa: SVDRGLSTDTQY

j_gene: TRBJ2-2
v_gene: TRBV10-3
len: 13
d_gene: .
CDR3aa: AISERDPDTGELF

j_gene: TRBJ2-7
v_gene: TRBV5-1
len: 12
d_gene: .
CDR3aa: ASSLDGSSYEQC

j_gene: TRBJ2-1
v_gene: TRBV24-1
len: 13
d_gene: .
CDR3aa: ATSDPGPRRGEQF

j_gene: TRBJ2-2
v_gene: TRBV5-1
len: 10
d_gene: TRBD2
CDR3aa: ASTRTSGELF

j_gene: TRBJ2-1
v_gene: TRBV3-1
len: 10
d_gene: .
CDR3aa: ASSQVSNEQF

j_gene: TRBJ1-2
v_gene: TRBV9
len: 16
d_gene: .
CDR3aa: ASSVSGQQGLFNYGNT

j_gene: TRBJ1-1
v_gene: TRBV5-4
len: 12
d_gene: .
CDR3aa: ASSLGDRHTEAF

j_gene: TRBJ2-3
v_gene: TRBV20-1
len: 14
d_gene: TRBD1
CDR3aa: SAVSLEDRGIDTQY

j_gene: TRBJ1-1
v_gene: TRBV20-1
len: 12
d_gene: .
CDR3aa: SASRSHSNTEAF

j_gene: TRBJ1-6
v_gene: TRBV12-3/TRBV12-4
len: 13
d_gene: .
CDR3aa: ASSLGGGVASPLH

j_gene: TRBJ2-7
v_gene: TRBV7-3
len: 12
d_gene: TRBD2
CDR3aa: ASSLIAGEHEQY